The rows below give T cell receptor beta chains drawn from one sample of a study of a mutant IDH1 vaccine in newly diagnosed glioma. These receptors' antigens are unknown. Repertoires were generated with immunoSEQ multiplex PCR, while TCRdb's copy carries only in-frame clones and drops some. The table shows over 30,000 clones, with roughly 83% occurring only once. The sample here was PBMCs, taken from a glioma patient whose treatment included an IDH1 peptide vaccine. All receptors come from a man aged 25 to 40 with glioma. Each CDR3 is given with its conserved first and last residue. Each record gives: J gene, clone size, V gene, D gene, CDR3 protein, CDR3 DNA. The D gene is left open where the match is weak. Some rows have no size entry. The others give once, few or many, or a class for an expanded clone.

TRBJ2-1 - TRBV6-6 - CASSPRASAYNEQFF TGTGCCAGCAGTCCACGGGCTAGCGCTTACAATGAGCAGTTCTTC
TRBJ2-5 - TRBV6-1 - CASSDGILWGSETQYF TGTGCCAGCAGTGACGGGATATTATGGGGAAGCGAGACCCAGTACTTC
TRBJ2-7 - TRBV20-1 TRBD2 CSARLAGEQYF TGCAGTGCTAGACTAGCGGGCGAGCAGTACTTC
TRBJ1-6 - TRBV6-6 - CASSRDNSPLHF TGTGCCAGCAGTAGAGATAATTCACCCCTCCACTTT
TRBJ1-6 - TRBV27 - CASSAPGTRKPGDSPLHF TGTGCCAGCAGCGCCCCCGGGACACGGAAACCCGGGGATTCACCCCTCCACTTT
TRBJ1-4 - TRBV25-1 TRBD1 CASRSVGGREKLFF TGTGCCAGCCGCTCGGTAGGGGGCAGAGAAAAACTGTTTTTT
TRBJ1-5 - TRBV19 TRBD1 CASSIARTGENNQPQHF TGTGCCAGTAGTATAGCCCGGACAGGAGAAAACAATCAGCCCCAGCATTTT
TRBJ2-3 - TRBV15 - CATSRKGDSTDTQYF TGTGCCACCAGCAGAAAGGGGGATTCCACAGATACGCAGTATTTT
TRBJ2-3 - TRBV18 - CASSPGTDTQYF TGTGCCAGCTCACCAGGCACAGATACGCAGTATTTT
TRBJ2-5 once TRBV7-7 TRBD1 CASSYDREETQYF TGTGCCAGCAGCTACGACAGGGAAGAGACCCAGTACTTC
TRBJ2-7 - TRBV4-2 - CASKEEDAGEQYF TGTGCCAGCAAAGAAGAGGACGCAGGGGAGCAGTACTTC
TRBJ1-1 - TRBV7-2 - CASSLVRNTEAFF TGTGCCAGCAGCTTAGTCCGGAACACTGAAGCTTTCTTT
TRBJ2-7 once TRBV7-2 - CASSLVEAYEQYF TGTGCCAGCAGCTTAGTGGAGGCGTACGAGCAGTACTTC
TRBJ2-5 - TRBV19 - CASSMKGDGGLETQYF TGTGCCAGTAGTATGAAGGGTGACGGCGGTCTGGAGACCCAGTACTTC
TRBJ2-7 - TRBV15 - CATSRVGLEQYF TGTGCCACCAGCAGAGTGGGGCTCGAGCAGTACTTC
TRBJ2-3 - TRBV7-8 - CASSLRATSTDTQYF TGTGCCAGCAGCTTAAGGGCCACGAGCACAGATACGCAGTATTTT
TRBJ2-7 - TRBV5-5 TRBD1 CASSFGQGLYAYEQYF TGTGCCAGCAGCTTCGGACAGGGGTTATACGCCTACGAGCAGTACTTC
TRBJ1-3 - TRBV9 - CASTQGLSGNTIYF TGTGCCAGCACACAAGGCCTCTCTGGAAACACCATATATTTT
TRBJ2-2 - TRBV19 - CASSMGHGGDTGELFF TGTGCCAGTAGTATGGGCCATGGCGGGGACACCGGGGAGCTGTTTTTT
TRBJ2-7 - TRBV13 - CASSLVQESYEQYF TGTGCCAGCAGCTTAGTTCAGGAATCCTACGAGCAGTACTTC
TRBJ1-5 - TRBV9 - CASSVGIAGDQPQHF TGTGCCAGCAGCGTAGGAATCGCCGGGGATCAGCCCCAGCATTTT
TRBJ2-5 - TRBV5-4 - CASSRGTDQETQYF TGTGCCAGCAGCCGCGGGACAGACCAAGAGACCCAGTACTTC
TRBJ2-6 - TRBV18 - CASSPPRPGANVLTF TGTGCCAGCTCACCACCGCGGCCTGGGGCCAACGTCCTGACTTTC
TRBJ2-7 - TRBV11-1 - CASSLGGGGSSYEQYF TGTGCCAGCAGCTTAGGGGGAGGTGGGAGCTCCTACGAGCAGTACTTC
TRBJ1-1 - TRBV5-4 TRBD1 CASSFRQGNTEAFF TGTGCCAGCAGCTTTAGACAGGGGAACACTGAAGCTTTCTTT
TRBJ1-1 - TRBV5-1 - CASSLVAGNTEAFF TGCGCCAGCAGCTTGGTGGCGGGGAACACTGAAGCTTTCTTT
TRBJ2-4 - TRBV13 TRBD2 CASSSPGLAGGGNIQYF TGTGCCAGCAGCTCGCCGGGACTAGCGGGGGGGGGAAACATTCAGTACTTC
TRBJ1-4 - TRBV7-3 - CASSEKEGLANEKLFF TGTGCCAGCAGCGAGAAAGAGGGACTCGCTAATGAAAAACTGTTTTTT
TRBJ2-3 - TRBV12-5 TRBD1 CASGLRDRNTDTQYF TGTGCTAGTGGTTTGCGGGACAGAAACACAGATACGCAGTATTTT
TRBJ2-3 few TRBV7-3 - CASSLFGITDTQYF TGTGCCAGCAGCTTGTTCGGGATTACAGATACGCAGTATTTT
TRBJ1-5 - TRBV19 - CASSPGSGVNNQPQHF TGTGCCAGCTCCCCGGGATCTGGAGTAAACAATCAGCCCCAGCATTTT
TRBJ2-7 - TRBV30 TRBD2 CAWSAGLAGEEYF TGTGCCTGGAGTGCCGGACTAGCGGGAGAGGAATACTTC
TRBJ2-5 - TRBV28 TRBD1 CASSSGTGDQETQYF TGTGCCAGCAGTTCGGGGACAGGGGATCAAGAGACCCAGTACTTC
TRBJ1-2 - TRBV5-6 - CASSREAGHYGYTF TGTGCCAGCAGCAGAGAGGCAGGTCACTATGGCTACACCTTC
TRBJ1-6 - TRBV5-6 TRBD1 CASSSGTGAGSPLHF TGTGCCAGCAGCTCCGGGACAGGGGCAGGTTCACCCCTCCACTTT
TRBJ2-2 - TRBV30 - CAWSPGVWTGELFF TGTGCCTGGAGTCCGGGCGTATGGACCGGGGAGCTGTTTTTT
TRBJ1-1 - TRBV30 - CAWSSREATEAFF TGTGCCTGGAGTAGTAGGGAGGCAACTGAAGCTTTCTTT
TRBJ2-5 - TRBV27 - CASSQGFGPQYF TGTGCCAGCAGTCAAGGTTTCGGGCCCCAGTACTTC
TRBJ1-1 - TRBV10-3 - CAISESQGNTEAFF TGTGCCATCAGTGAGTCCCAGGGCAACACTGAAGCTTTCTTT
TRBJ1-4 - TRBV7-9 - CASSLALSNREGEKLFF TGTGCCAGCAGCTTAGCGCTGTCAAACAGGGAGGGGGAAAAACTGTTTTTT
TRBJ2-7 - TRBV4-3 TRBD1 CASSLTGQGADEQYF TGCGCCAGCAGCCTCACGGGACAGGGGGCCGACGAGCAGTACTTC